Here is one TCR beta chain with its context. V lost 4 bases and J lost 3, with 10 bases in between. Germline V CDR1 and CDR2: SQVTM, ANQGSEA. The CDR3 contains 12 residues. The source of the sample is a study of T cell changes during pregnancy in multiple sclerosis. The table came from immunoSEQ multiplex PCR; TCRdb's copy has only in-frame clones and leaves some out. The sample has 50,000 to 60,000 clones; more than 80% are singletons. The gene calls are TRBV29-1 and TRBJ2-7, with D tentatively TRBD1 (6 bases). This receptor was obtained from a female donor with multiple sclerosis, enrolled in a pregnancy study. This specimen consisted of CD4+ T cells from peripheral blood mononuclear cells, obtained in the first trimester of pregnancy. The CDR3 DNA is TGCAGCGTTGCCCCAGGGGTCTACGAGCAGTACTTC. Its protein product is CSVAPGVYEQYF.